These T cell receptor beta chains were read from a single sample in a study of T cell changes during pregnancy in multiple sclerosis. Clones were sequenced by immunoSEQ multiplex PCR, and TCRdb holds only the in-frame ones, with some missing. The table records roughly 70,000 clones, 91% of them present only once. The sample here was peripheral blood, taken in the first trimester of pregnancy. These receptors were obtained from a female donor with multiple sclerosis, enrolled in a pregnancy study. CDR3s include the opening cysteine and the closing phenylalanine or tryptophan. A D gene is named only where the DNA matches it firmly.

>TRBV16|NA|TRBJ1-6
CASSQGAGNSPLHF
TGTGCCAGCAGCCAGGGGGCGGGCAATTCACCCCTCCACTTT
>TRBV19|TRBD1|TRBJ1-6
CASTPGGRGNSPLHF
TGTGCCAGTACCCCAGGGGGCCGTGGAAATTCACCCCTCCACTTT
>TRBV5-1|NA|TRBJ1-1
CASSLRDFSGAFF
TGCGCCAGCAGCCTACGGGACTTCAGCGGAGCTTTCTTT
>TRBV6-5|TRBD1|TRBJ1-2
CASSKQDRRDGYTF
TGTGCCAGCAGTAAACAGGACAGGAGAGATGGCTACACCTTC
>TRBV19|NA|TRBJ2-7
CASSIRKWNGSFRYEQYF
TGTGCCAGTAGTATAAGGAAATGGAACGGGAGTTTTAGGTACGAGCAGTACTTC
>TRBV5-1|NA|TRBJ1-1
CASSLGTIDEAFF
TGCGCCAGCAGCTTAGGGACAATAGATGAAGCTTTCTTT
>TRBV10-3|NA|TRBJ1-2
CAISDQGPYTF
TGTGCCATCAGTGATCAGGGGCCCTACACCTTC
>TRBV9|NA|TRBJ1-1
CASSVAVNTEAFF
TGTGCCAGCAGCGTAGCCGTGAACACTGAAGCTTTCTTT
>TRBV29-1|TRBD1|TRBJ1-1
CSVENHPGGAFF
TGCAGCGTTGAAAATCATCCAGGGGGGGCTTTCTTT
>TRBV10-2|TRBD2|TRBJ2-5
CASSETSGMAETQYF
TGCGCCAGCAGTGAGACTAGCGGGATGGCGGAGACCCAGTACTTC